The clone carrying this T cell receptor (beta chain) appeared once. Its antigen is unidentified. The genomic DNA of each subset was split evenly across several immunoSEQ plates. Each replicate PCR on the sorted subsets used around 200 ng DNA (approximately 33,000 T cell genomes). The protocol was immunoSEQ multiplex PCR, while the TCRdb copy is restricted to in-frame clones and leaves out a portion. This table has roughly 2.6 million clones, more than 90% appearing once. The CDR3 totals 16 residues. Germline CDR1 reads SNHLY; CDR2 reads FYNNEI. Trimming removed 1 base from V and 5 bases from J, with 18 bases in between. The entry originates in a study of shared clonotypes between healthy human individuals. Study conclusions and caveats: What rarefaction showed was incomplete sorted-subset sequencing despite large depth. The low donor count limited represented genetic and exposure-history diversity.

The source of this sequence is a man younger than 35 in good health. The chain uses TRBV2 and TRBJ2-7; perhaps TRBD1 as D (7 bases). Material: naive CD4+ T cells sorted from blood. Specified subset: CD45RA+ positively selected. CDR3 bases: TGTGCCAGCAGTGAAGGGAGGAGGACAGGAGGGAACGAGCAGTACTTC. Residues: CASSEGRRTGGNEQYF.